One sample yielded the 9 T cell receptor beta chains listed below, sequenced in a study of T-cell reconstitution after alpha-beta-depleted transplantation in children. Unique molecular identifiers were used to barcode this TCRbeta library. TCRdb used MiXCR to reprocess the PCR reads, holding one entry per CDR3 protein. The sample yields about 190,000 distinct CDR3 sequences, approximately 10% seen once. This material consisted of PBMCs, taken before TCRalphabeta/CD19-depleted stem cell transplant. Receptors originate from a boy aged 2-9 years with acute myeloid leukemia, due to receive a stem cell transplant.

This clonotype has a count of ten or more. The V gene is TRBV27, the J gene TRBJ2-2, with 9 bases matching TRBD2. The V gene's germline CDR1 is MNHEY and CDR2 SMNVEV (reference sequence). CDR3 length equals 15 residues. V shed 8 bases and J 0 bases; nucleotides not matched to a gene: 4. In DNA, the CDR3 is TGTGCCAGCTCCCCTAGCGGGGCGAACACCGGGGAGCTGTTTTTT. It yields the protein CASSPSGANTGELFF.

This clonotype has a count of ten or more. V and J are TRBV27 and TRBJ2-5, with D perhaps matching TRBD1 (7 bases). Germline CDR1 is MNHEY and CDR2 is SMNVEV (reference sequence). The CDR3 extends over 16 amino acids. The V end was cut by 5 bases, the J end by 0 bases, with 16 bases between. CDR3 residues: CASSGGTDFYQETQYF. The CDR3, as DNA: TGTGCCAGCAGTGGCGGGACAGACTTTTACCAAGAGACCCAGTACTTC.

The rearrangement links TRBV30 to TRBJ1-2; 8 bases match TRBD1. CDR3 length equals 15 residues. V lost 0 bases to trimming and J lost 2 bases; unmatched junction nucleotides: 5. Germline-derived CDR1 and CDR2 are GTSNPN and SVGIG (reference sequence). The CDR3 here is CAWSVQGVNNYGYTF. In nucleotides, the CDR3 is TGTGCCTGGAGTGTACAGGGGGTAAACAACTATGGCTACACCTTC. Combining the CDR3 with reference TRBV30 and TRBJ1-2 gives the whole variable domain SQTIHQWPATLVQPVGSPLSLECTVEGTSNPNLYWYRQAAGRGLQLLFYSVGIGQISSEVPQNLSASRPQDRQFILSSKKLLLSDSGFYLCAWSVQGVNNYGYTFGSGTRLTVV.

The table lists this clonotype with many counts. The genes are TRBV20-1 and TRBJ2-1; no clear D. Germline CDR1 reads DFQATT; CDR2 reads SNEGSKA (reference sequence). With 3 bases removed from V and 8 bases from J, the gap between germline ends came to 11 bases. The CDR3 is 12 residues long. This chain's CDR3 is CSARTRDHEQFF. DNA of the CDR3: TGCAGTGCTAGGACCCGAGACCATGAGCAGTTCTTC.

There are many counts of this clonotype. V is TRBV30 and J is TRBJ2-1; 7 bases align to TRBD1. CDR1 and CDR2 (germline): GTSNPN, SVGIG (reference sequence). The ends lost 4 bases at V and 6 bases at J; junction bases unmatched: 9. This CDR3 comprises 14 residues. The CDR3 region is CAWKSQQGFNEQFF. As DNA, the CDR3 is TGTGCCTGGAAATCACAACAGGGGTTCAATGAGCAGTTCTTC.

This clonotype was detected many times. The chain joins TRBV4-1 to TRBJ2-1, with D possibly being TRBD1 (6 bases). V gave up 4 bases and J gave up 5 bases, with 9 bases separating them. This CDR3 has 13 amino acids. Germline CDR1 MGHRA, CDR2 YSYEKL. CDR3 in DNA: TGCGCCAGCAGCCCAAGGGGGAACAATGAGCAGTTCTTC. Its protein is CASSPRGNNEQFF.

Concerning this clonotype: One junction end disagrees with the germline gene, perhaps due to a read error. The J gene is TRBJ2-6, the V gene TRBV30, with 10 bases that match TRBD1. Germline CDR1 is GTSNPN and CDR2 is SVGIG (reference sequence). This CDR3 region has 16 residues. CDR3 loop: CAWGDRGLSGADVLTF. DNA of the CDR3: TGTGCCTGGGGGGACAGGGGACTCTCTGGGGCCGACGTCCTTACTTTC.

This clonotype was observed at least ten times. This chain links TRBV2 with TRBJ1-1; unclear D gene. CDR3 size: 12 residues. The germline gives CDR1 SNHLY, CDR2 FYNNEI. Trimming took 6 bases from V and 0 from J, leaving 5 bases between them. The CDR3 DNA is TGTGCCAGCAGACGAGTGAACACTGAAGCTTTCTTT. This gives the protein CASRRVNTEAFF.

This clonotype came up many times. J is TRBJ2-7 and V is TRBV20-1, with 7 bases that match TRBD2. The CDR3 has 14 amino acids. Per germline, CDR1 DFQATT and CDR2 SNEGSKA (reference sequence). V lost 6 bases, J lost 0 bases, and 8 bases stayed unmatched. The CDR3 DNA follows: TGCAGTGCGACCAGCGGGGAGAGCTCCTACGAGCAGTACGTC. Amino acids: CSATSGESSYEQYV.